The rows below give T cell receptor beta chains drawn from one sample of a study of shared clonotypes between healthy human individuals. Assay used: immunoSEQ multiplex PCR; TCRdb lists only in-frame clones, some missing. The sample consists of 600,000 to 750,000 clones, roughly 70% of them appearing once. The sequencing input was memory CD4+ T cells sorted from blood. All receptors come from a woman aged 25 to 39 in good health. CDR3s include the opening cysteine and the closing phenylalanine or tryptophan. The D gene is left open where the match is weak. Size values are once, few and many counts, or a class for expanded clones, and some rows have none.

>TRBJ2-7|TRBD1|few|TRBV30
CAWGLGTGPSEQYF
TGTGCCTGGGGGCTCGGGACAGGGCCGTCGGAGCAGTACTTC
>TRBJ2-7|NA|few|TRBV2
CASRALTYEQYF
TGTGCCAGCAGGGCTCTCACCTACGAGCAGTACTTC
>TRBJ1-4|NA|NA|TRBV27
CASGRGGEKLFF
TGTGCCAGTGGCCGGGGCGGCGAAAAACTGTTTTTT
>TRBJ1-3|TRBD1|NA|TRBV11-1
CASSGTGTGKPNTIYF
TGTGCCAGCAGCGGAACCGGGACAGGGAAACCAAACACCATATATTTT
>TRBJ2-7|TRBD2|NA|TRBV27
CASSRPTSGKAYEQYF
TGTGCCAGCAGCCGTCCGACTAGCGGGAAAGCCTACGAGCAGTACTTC
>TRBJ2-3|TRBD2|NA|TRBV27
CASSLSGSGDTQYF
TGTGCCAGCAGTCTTAGCGGGAGTGGGGATACGCAGTATTTT
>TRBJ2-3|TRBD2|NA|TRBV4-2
CASSQDEREGQSQYF
TGTGCCAGCAGCCAAGATGAGCGGGAGGGCCAATCGCAGTATTTT
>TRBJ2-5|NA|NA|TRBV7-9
CASRLTWRGQETQYF
TGTGCCAGCAGGCTCACATGGAGGGGGCAAGAGACCCAGTACTTC
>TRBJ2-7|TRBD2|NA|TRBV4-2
CASSQGLAETYEQYF
TGTGCCAGCAGCCAAGGACTAGCGGAAACCTACGAGCAGTACTTC
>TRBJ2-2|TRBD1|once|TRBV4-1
CASSSGTGGWNTGELFF
TGCGCCAGCAGCTCCGGGACAGGGGGTTGGAACACCGGGGAGCTGTTTTTT
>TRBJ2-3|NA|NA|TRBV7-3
CASSLEGRETQYF
TGTGCCAGCAGCTTAGAGGGACGAGAAACGCAGTATTTT
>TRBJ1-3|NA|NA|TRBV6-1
CASSESGNTIYF
TGTGCCAGCAGTGAGTCTGGAAACACCATATATTTT
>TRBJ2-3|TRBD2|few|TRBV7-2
CASSWPTSGRVDTQYF
TGTGCCAGCAGCTGGCCTACTAGCGGGAGAGTGGATACGCAGTATTTT
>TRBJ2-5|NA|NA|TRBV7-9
CASSSYSLETQYF
TGTGCCAGCAGCTCTTACTCTCTGGAGACCCAGTACTTC
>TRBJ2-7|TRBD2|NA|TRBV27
CASGSGLEYEQYF
TGTGCCAGCGGCTCGGGACTAGAGTACGAGCAGTACTTC
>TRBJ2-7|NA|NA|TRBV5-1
CASSFDREGHEQYF
TGCGCCAGCAGCTTCGACAGGGAGGGCCACGAGCAGTACTTC
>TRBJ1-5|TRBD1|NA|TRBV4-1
CASSQTGGNQPQHF
TGCGCCAGCAGCCAAACAGGGGGTAATCAGCCCCAGCATTTT
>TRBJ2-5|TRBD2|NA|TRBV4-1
CASSQDPNTGTSGRQTQYF
TGCGCCAGCAGCCAAGACCCAAACACCGGGACTAGCGGGAGACAGACCCAGTACTTC
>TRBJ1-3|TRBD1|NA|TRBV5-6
CASSHQGADTIYF
TGTGCCAGCAGTCATCAGGGGGCGGACACCATATATTTT
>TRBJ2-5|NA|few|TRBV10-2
CATRIGFGETQYF
TGCGCCACACGAATAGGGTTTGGGGAGACCCAGTACTTC
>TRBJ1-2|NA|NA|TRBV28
CASLKTPRGYTF
TGTGCCAGTCTGAAGACTCCCCGGGGCTACACCTTC
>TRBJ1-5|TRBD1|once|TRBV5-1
CASSLGTGTGGAQPQHF
TGCGCCAGCAGCTTGGGAACGGGGACAGGGGGCGCCCAGCCCCAGCATTTT
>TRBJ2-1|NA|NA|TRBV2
CASSFQGSSYNEQFF
TGTGCCAGCAGTTTCCAGGGCAGCTCCTACAATGAGCAGTTCTTC
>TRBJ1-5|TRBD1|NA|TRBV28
CASSTRTGLGQPQHF
TGTGCCAGCAGTACCCGGACAGGGTTAGGTCAGCCCCAGCATTTT
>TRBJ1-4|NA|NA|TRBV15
CATAGGRNEKLFF
TGTGCCACGGCGGGAGGGCGTAATGAAAAACTGTTTTTT
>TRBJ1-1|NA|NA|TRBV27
CASRREQYTEAFF
TGTGCCAGCAGACGGGAACAGTACACTGAAGCTTTCTTT
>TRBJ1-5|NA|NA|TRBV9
CASSVGQPDQPQHF
TGTGCCAGCAGCGTAGGTCAGCCGGATCAGCCCCAGCATTTT
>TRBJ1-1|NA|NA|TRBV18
CASSPPSSATEAFF
TGTGCCAGCTCACCACCGTCCTCAGCCACTGAAGCTTTCTTT
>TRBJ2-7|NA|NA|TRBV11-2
CASSFGLDYEQYF
TGTGCCAGCAGCTTTGGCCTGGACTACGAGCAGTACTTC
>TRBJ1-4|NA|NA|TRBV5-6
CASSLAGTYATNEKLFF
TGTGCCAGCAGCTTGGCAGGCACCTATGCAACTAATGAAAAACTGTTTTTT
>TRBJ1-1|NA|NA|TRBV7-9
CASSSARGLLNTEAFF
TGTGCCAGCAGCTCCGCTAGGGGACTACTAAACACTGAAGCTTTCTTT
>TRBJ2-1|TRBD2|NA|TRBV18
CASSLGLAGIRNEQFF
TGTGCCAGCTCTCTCGGCCTAGCGGGAATAAGGAATGAGCAGTTCTTC
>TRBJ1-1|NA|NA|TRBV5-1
CASSRDYTEAFF
TGCGCCAGCAGCCGGGATTACACTGAAGCTTTCTTT
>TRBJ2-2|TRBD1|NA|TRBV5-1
CASSSGQVSAGELFF
TGCGCCAGCAGCTCGGGACAGGTATCGGCCGGGGAGCTGTTTTTT
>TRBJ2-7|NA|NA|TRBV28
CASTLGRSRSEQYF
TGTGCCAGCACCCTGGGGAGGTCGAGATCCGAGCAGTACTTC
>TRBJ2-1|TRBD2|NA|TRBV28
CASSFLGLAGNNEQFF
TGTGCCAGCAGTTTCCTGGGACTAGCGGGTAACAATGAGCAGTTCTTC
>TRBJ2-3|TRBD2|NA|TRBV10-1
CASKGTNVDTQYF
TGCGCCAGCAAGGGGACTAATGTCGATACGCAGTATTTT
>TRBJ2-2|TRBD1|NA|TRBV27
CASSTRQGTTGELFF
TGTGCCAGCAGCACGAGACAGGGGACCACCGGGGAGCTGTTTTTT
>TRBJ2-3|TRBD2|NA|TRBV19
CASSRLASSADTQYF
TGTGCCAGTAGTAGACTAGCGTCCAGTGCAGATACGCAGTATTTT
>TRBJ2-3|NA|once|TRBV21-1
CARQGPSGRASTDTQYF
TGTGCCCGGCAGGGTCCTAGCGGCCGTGCTAGCACAGATACGCAGTATTTT
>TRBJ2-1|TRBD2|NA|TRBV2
CASSRLAGLDNEQFF
TGTGCCAGCAGTCGACTAGCGGGATTGGACAATGAGCAGTTCTTC
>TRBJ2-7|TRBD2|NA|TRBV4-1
CASSLAAGVGYEQYF
TGCGCCAGCAGCCTCGCAGCGGGAGTTGGGTACGAGCAGTACTTC
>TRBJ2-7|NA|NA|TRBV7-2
CASTLTDPSEQYF
TGTGCCAGCACCTTAACAGATCCCTCCGAGCAGTACTTC
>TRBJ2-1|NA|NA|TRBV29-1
CSVGEGVVNEQFF
TGCAGCGTTGGCGAGGGGGTGGTCAATGAGCAGTTCTTC
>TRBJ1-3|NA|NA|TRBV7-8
CASSPRISGNTIYF
TGTGCCAGCAGCCCGAGGATCTCTGGAAACACCATATATTTT
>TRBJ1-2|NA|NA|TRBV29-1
CSVEDVRTDHYGYTF
TGCAGCGTTGAAGACGTTCGGACAGACCACTATGGCTACACCTTC
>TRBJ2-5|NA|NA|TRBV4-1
CASSQDSRVGKTQYF
TGCGCCAGCAGCCAAGATTCGAGGGTCGGAAAGACCCAGTACTTC
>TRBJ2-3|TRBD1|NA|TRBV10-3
CAIKSDRGFDTQYF
TGTGCCATCAAGTCGGACAGGGGGTTCGATACGCAGTATTTT
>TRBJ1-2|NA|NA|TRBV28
CASSPGTTYGYTF
TGTGCCAGCAGTCCCGGGACAACTTATGGCTACACCTTC
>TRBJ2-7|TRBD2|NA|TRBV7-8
CASSRLAGEPYEQYF
TGTGCCAGCAGCCGACTAGCGGGAGAGCCCTACGAGCAGTACTTC
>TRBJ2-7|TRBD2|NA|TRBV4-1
CASSQASGSPPYEQYF
TGCGCCAGCAGCCAGGCTAGCGGGAGCCCCCCTTACGAGCAGTACTTC
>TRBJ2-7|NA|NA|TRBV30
CAWTRGPMDEQYF
TGTGCCTGGACAAGGGGCCCCATGGACGAGCAGTACTTC
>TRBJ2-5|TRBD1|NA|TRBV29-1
CSVEMGTGGETQYF
TGCAGCGTTGAGATGGGGACAGGGGGGGAGACCCAGTACTTC
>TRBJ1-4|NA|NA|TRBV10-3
CAISDPGKTNEKLFF
TGTGCCATCAGTGACCCAGGGAAGACTAATGAAAAACTGTTTTTT
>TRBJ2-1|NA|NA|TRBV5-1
CASSKDSNSYNEQFF
TGCGCCAGCAGCAAGGACTCGAACTCCTACAATGAGCAGTTCTTC
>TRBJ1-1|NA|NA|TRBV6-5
CASSSRTQGEAFF
TGTGCCAGCAGTTCCCGGACACAAGGTGAAGCTTTCTTT
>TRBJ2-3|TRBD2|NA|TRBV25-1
CASSESIAGPDTQYF
TGTGCCAGCAGTGAGTCTATAGCGGGACCCGATACGCAGTATTTT
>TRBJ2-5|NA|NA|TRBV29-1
CSVQQYQETQYF
TGCAGCGTTCAACAGTATCAAGAGACCCAGTACTTC
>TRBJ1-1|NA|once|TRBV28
CASLSPVAVNTEAFF
TGTGCCAGCCTCTCGCCCGTCGCCGTCAACACTGAAGCTTTCTTT